These T cell receptor beta chains were read from a single sample in a study of spatial heterogeneity in lung cancer. One entry per CDR3 protein, called by TCRdb with MiXCR from the 5' RACE reads. The sample has thousands of distinct CDR3 sequences; over 9.5% are singletons. The material sequenced was lung tumor tissue, taken at surgery. Source of these receptors: a male donor with early-stage non-small cell lung cancer. Both conserved end residues are part of each CDR3. Each record gives: V gene, D gene, J gene, clone size, CDR3 DNA, CDR3 protein. The D gene is left open where the match is weak. The size of a clone is reported for some rows only, either as once, few or many, or as a class for expanded clones.

v_gene: TRBV10-3
d_gene: NA
j_gene: TRBJ1-4
abundance: many
CDR3nt: TGTGCCATCAGTGATTCCAGGGACGCCGAAAAACTGTTTTTT
CDR3aa: CAISDSRDAEKLFF

v_gene: TRBV7-8
d_gene: NA
j_gene: TRBJ2-6
abundance: many
CDR3nt: TGTGCCAGCAGCTTAATGTTGTTTGTTGGGGGGCCCACTCTCTCTGGGGCCAACGTCCTGACTTTC
CDR3aa: CASSLMLFVGGPTLSGANVLTF

v_gene: TRBV27
d_gene: NA
j_gene: TRBJ2-1
abundance: many
CDR3nt: TGTGCCAGCAGTACTATTGGGGGGGGCGATGAGCAGTTCTTC
CDR3aa: CASSTIGGGDEQFF

v_gene: TRBV6-5
d_gene: NA
j_gene: TRBJ1-2
abundance: medium-sized
CDR3nt: TGTGCCAGCAGTTACTCAGCTATGACAGCTAACTATGGCTACACCTTC
CDR3aa: CASSYSAMTANYGYTF

v_gene: TRBV5-4
d_gene: NA
j_gene: TRBJ2-7
abundance: many
CDR3nt: TGTGCCAGCAGCGCAGGGGACAACTACGAGCAGTACTTC
CDR3aa: CASSAGDNYEQYF

v_gene: TRBV5-5
d_gene: NA
j_gene: TRBJ1-2
abundance: NA
CDR3nt: NA
CDR3aa: CASSFYICSAHAGGAYGYTF

v_gene: TRBV28
d_gene: NA
j_gene: TRBJ1-1
abundance: NA
CDR3nt: TGTGCCAGCAGTTCCAACCTTGAAGCTTTCTTT
CDR3aa: CASSSNLEAFF

v_gene: TRBV28
d_gene: NA
j_gene: TRBJ1-2
abundance: many
CDR3nt: TGTGCCAGCACCCTAAGGGGGTTGCATGGCTACACCTTC
CDR3aa: CASTLRGLHGYTF

v_gene: TRBV18
d_gene: NA
j_gene: TRBJ1-5
abundance: many
CDR3nt: TGTGCCAGCCGGATGGGTCCCAATCAGCCCCAGCATTTT
CDR3aa: CASRMGPNQPQHF

v_gene: TRBV29-1
d_gene: NA
j_gene: TRBJ1-1
abundance: many
CDR3nt: TGCAGCGCAGAGAGGTCTTACACTGAAGCTTTCTTT
CDR3aa: CSAERSYTEAFF

v_gene: TRBV6-2/TRBV6-3
d_gene: NA
j_gene: TRBJ2-3
abundance: many
CDR3nt: TGTGCCAGCAGTTCCCCCCTAGCGAGGGGAAATACGCAGTATTTT
CDR3aa: CASSSPLARGNTQYF

v_gene: TRBV4-1
d_gene: NA
j_gene: TRBJ2-7
abundance: NA
CDR3nt: TGCGCCAGCAGCCAAGATCCCTTTCGAAATCCTCCTTACGAGCAGTACTTC
CDR3aa: CASSQDPFRNPPYEQYF

v_gene: TRBV20-1
d_gene: TRBD2
j_gene: TRBJ2-3
abundance: medium-sized
CDR3nt: TGCAGTGCTAGAATAGCGGGAGAGACAGATACGCAGTATTTT
CDR3aa: CSARIAGETDTQYF

v_gene: TRBV5-1
d_gene: TRBD2
j_gene: TRBJ2-1
abundance: many
CDR3nt: TGCGCCAGCAGCCAAACCGGGACTAGGGGTCCAAGCTCCTACAATGAGCAGTTCTTC
CDR3aa: CASSQTGTRGPSSYNEQFF

v_gene: TRBV25-1
d_gene: NA
j_gene: TRBJ1-6
abundance: many
CDR3nt: TGTGCCAGCAGTCAGGACCGGTCTCATTTGGGTTCACCCCTCCACTTT
CDR3aa: CASSQDRSHLGSPLHF

v_gene: TRBV20-1
d_gene: NA
j_gene: TRBJ2-1
abundance: few
CDR3nt: TGCAGTGCTAGTCGGGCCGGCGGTGAGCAGTTCTTC
CDR3aa: CSASRAGGEQFF

v_gene: TRBV12-3/TRBV12-4
d_gene: NA
j_gene: TRBJ1-1
abundance: many
CDR3nt: TGTGCCAGCAGTGTATTGGGGGCAAGCACTGAAGCTTTCTTT
CDR3aa: CASSVLGASTEAFF

v_gene: TRBV6-2/TRBV6-3
d_gene: NA
j_gene: TRBJ2-7
abundance: many
CDR3nt: TGTGCCAGCAGTTACTCATTCGGGGTATCCTACGAGCAGTACTTC
CDR3aa: CASSYSFGVSYEQYF

v_gene: TRBV6-5
d_gene: NA
j_gene: TRBJ2-1
abundance: medium-sized
CDR3nt: TGTGCCAGCAGCCCCCAGCGGGCGGGCAATGAGCAGTTCTTC
CDR3aa: CASSPQRAGNEQFF

v_gene: TRBV27
d_gene: TRBD2
j_gene: TRBJ2-1
abundance: medium-sized
CDR3nt: TGTGCCAGCAGTTCACTAGCGGACCCCTACAATGAGCAGTTCTTC
CDR3aa: CASSSLADPYNEQFF

v_gene: TRBV7-9
d_gene: TRBD1
j_gene: TRBJ1-2
abundance: many
CDR3nt: TGTGCCAGCAGCCGAGGACAGGGGGCGGTCGGCTACACCTTC
CDR3aa: CASSRGQGAVGYTF

v_gene: TRBV3-1
d_gene: NA
j_gene: TRBJ2-7
abundance: medium-sized
CDR3nt: TGTGCCAGCAGCCAAGCTCCCAAGCCATCCTACGAGCAGTACTTC
CDR3aa: CASSQAPKPSYEQYF

v_gene: TRBV14
d_gene: TRBD1
j_gene: TRBJ1-6
abundance: many
CDR3nt: TGTGCCAGCAGCCACTGGGACAGGGTATCACCCCTCCACTTT
CDR3aa: CASSHWDRVSPLHF

v_gene: TRBV5-1
d_gene: NA
j_gene: TRBJ1-2
abundance: many
CDR3nt: TGCGCCAGCAGCTTGCAGGAGGGTTCGGATGGCTACACCTTC
CDR3aa: CASSLQEGSDGYTF

v_gene: TRBV6-5
d_gene: NA
j_gene: TRBJ1-2
abundance: many
CDR3nt: TGTGCCAGCAGTTACTCGAACCTTAACTATGGCTACACCTTC
CDR3aa: CASSYSNLNYGYTF

v_gene: TRBV28
d_gene: TRBD2
j_gene: TRBJ2-4
abundance: NA
CDR3nt: TGTGCCAGCAGTAACCAGCGGGGACGTGAACAAATTTTAGCGTTAAACATTCAGTACTTC
CDR3aa: CASSNQRGREQILALNIQYF

v_gene: TRBV20-1
d_gene: NA
j_gene: TRBJ2-2
abundance: NA
CDR3nt: TGCAGTGCAGAAACCCCTTACACCGGGGAGCTGTTTTTT
CDR3aa: CSAETPYTGELFF

v_gene: TRBV5-1
d_gene: NA
j_gene: TRBJ2-7
abundance: few
CDR3nt: TGCGCCAGCAGCCCAGAGCTAGGGGTCTACGAGCAGTACTTC
CDR3aa: CASSPELGVYEQYF

v_gene: TRBV7-2
d_gene: NA
j_gene: TRBJ2-5
abundance: many
CDR3nt: TGTGCCAGCAGCTTATTTAGCAGGGAAGAGACCCAGTACTTC
CDR3aa: CASSLFSREETQYF

v_gene: TRBV4-1
d_gene: TRBD2
j_gene: TRBJ2-1
abundance: medium-sized
CDR3nt: TGCGCCAGCAGCCAAGTTTCTAGCGGGTCCTACAATGAGCAGTTCTTC
CDR3aa: CASSQVSSGSYNEQFF